Listed below are T cell receptor beta chains from one sample, sequenced in a study of T cell repertoires in ileal Crohn's disease. The assay was immunoSEQ multiplex PCR, and TCRdb's table has in-frame clones only and misses some. Among about 18,000 clones listed, about 75% were seen once. Sequenced: ileal tissue. The origin of the receptors is an adult with Crohn's disease. Each CDR3 is given with its conserved first and last residue. Fields, in order: V gene, clone size, D gene, J gene, CDR3 protein, CDR3 DNA. The D gene is left open where the match is weak. Clone size appears in some rows only: once, few, many, or a class for an expanded clone.

TRBV5-8	once	TRBD1	TRBJ1-4	CASSLGQGGNEKLFF	TGTGCCAGCAGCCTGGGACAGGGGGGTAATGAAAAACTGTTTTTT
TRBV7-9	.	.	TRBJ2-3	CAPGESFGVSTDTQYF	TGTGCCCCCGGGGAGAGTTTCGGGGTTAGCACAGATACGCAGTATTTT
TRBV27	.	.	TRBJ2-3	CASSRGTTDTQYF	TGTGCCAGCAGTCGGGGGACCACAGATACGCAGTATTTT
TRBV29-1	.	.	TRBJ2-5	CSVGGLRETQYF	TGCAGCGTTGGAGGGCTCAGAGAGACCCAGTACTTC
TRBV29-1	.	.	TRBJ1-6	CSVRDGRSYNSPLHF	TGCAGCGTTCGGGACGGCCGCTCCTATAATTCACCCCTCCACTTT
TRBV29-1	.	.	TRBJ2-1	CSVELGVNEQFF	TGCAGCGTTGAGTTGGGAGTTAATGAGCAGTTCTTC
TRBV7-9	.	TRBD2	TRBJ2-5	CASSLGLAGGPVKTQYF	TGTGCCAGCAGCTTAGGACTAGCGGGAGGGCCTGTAAAGACCCAGTACTTC
TRBV5-1	.	.	TRBJ2-7	CASSLGQANYEQYF	TGCGCCAGCAGCTTGGGACAGGCAAATTACGAGCAGTACTTC
TRBV25-1	.	.	TRBJ2-2	CASSERVPLNTGELFF	TGTGCCAGCAGTGAAAGGGTCCCGTTGAACACCGGGGAGCTGTTTTTT
TRBV2	.	.	TRBJ2-2	CATVQGSRTGELFF	TGTGCCACCGTTCAGGGTTCCCGGACCGGGGAGCTGTTTTTT
TRBV6-5	.	.	TRBJ2-3	CASSADRARDTQYF	TGTGCCAGCAGCGCCGACCGGGCCAGGGATACGCAGTATTTT
TRBV6-4	.	TRBD2	TRBJ2-2	CASSPSGSTGELFF	TGTGCCAGCAGTCCTAGCGGGAGCACCGGGGAGCTGTTTTTT
TRBV18	once	.	TRBJ2-5	CASSRSGSQETQYF	TGTGCCAGCTCACGTAGCGGATCACAAGAGACCCAGTACTTC
TRBV14	.	.	TRBJ2-7	CASSLGHIYEQYF	TGTGCCAGCAGCCTAGGACATATCTACGAGCAGTACTTC
TRBV13	.	.	TRBJ1-6	CASSGTLGPLHF	TGTGCCAGCAGCGGAACCCTGGGACCCCTCCACTTT
TRBV4-2	.	.	TRBJ2-4	CASRETVAKNIQYF	TGTGCCAGCAGGGAGACAGTAGCCAAAAACATTCAGTACTTC
TRBV28	.	TRBD1	TRBJ1-2	CASYQQGRSDYGYTF	TGTGCCAGTTACCAACAGGGGAGGTCGGACTATGGCTACACCTTC
TRBV25-1	.	.	TRBJ2-1	CASSDPGTAAGEQFF	TGTGCCAGCAGTGATCCGGGGACCGCCGCCGGGGAGCAGTTCTTC
TRBV18	few	TRBD1	TRBJ2-7	CASSLYGTGGNYEQYF	TGTGCCAGCTCACTATACGGGACAGGGGGCAACTACGAGCAGTACTTC
TRBV21-1	medium-sized	.	TRBJ1-1	CASPRLFCALENTEAFF	TGTGCCAGCCCCCGGCTTTTTTGCGCCCTTGAGAACACTGAAGCTTTCTTT
TRBV5-1	.	.	TRBJ1-2	CASSSTFYGYTF	TGCGCCAGCAGCTCCACATTCTATGGCTACACCTTC
TRBV14	.	.	TRBJ2-7	CASSLVQAVTYEQYF	TGTGCCAGCAGTCTGGTCCAAGCGGTAACCTACGAGCAGTACTTC
TRBV4-1	few	TRBD2	TRBJ2-1	CASSQGLAGEEQFF	TGCGCCAGCAGCCAGGGACTAGCGGGGGAGGAGCAGTTCTTC
TRBV4-1	.	.	TRBJ1-3	CASSQGGRPGDTIYF	TGCGCCAGCAGCCAAGGCGGGAGACCGGGGGACACCATATATTTT
TRBV27	.	.	TRBJ1-4	CASSLGQGNEKLFF	TGTGCCAGCAGTTTGGGTCAGGGGAATGAAAAACTGTTTTTT
TRBV28	once	.	TRBJ2-5	CASSPPREGETQYF	TGTGCCAGCAGTCCGCCTCGCGAGGGGGAGACCCAGTACTTC
TRBV9	.	.	TRBJ2-1	CASSPPDRGSNEQFF	TGTGCCAGCAGCCCCCCGGACCGTGGGAGCAATGAGCAGTTCTTC
TRBV6-4	.	.	TRBJ2-7	CASRAGLNAPLGYEQYF	TGTGCCAGCAGGGCAGGGTTAAACGCCCCGTTAGGATACGAGCAGTACTTC
TRBV7-8	few	.	TRBJ1-1	CASSARGLNPTEAFF	TGTGCCAGCAGCGCCCGCGGACTCAATCCCACTGAAGCTTTCTTT
TRBV5-1	once	.	TRBJ2-7	CASSPAPTYEQYF	TGCGCCAGCAGCCCGGCCCCAACCTACGAGCAGTACTTC
TRBV5-1	.	TRBD2	TRBJ2-2	CASSFSSGGNTGELFF	TGCGCCAGCAGCTTCTCTAGCGGGGGGAACACCGGGGAGCTGTTTTTT
TRBV18	.	TRBD2	TRBJ2-1	CASSPRGSGANEQFF	TGTGCCAGCTCACCGCGCGGGAGCGGAGCCAATGAGCAGTTCTTC
TRBV12-5	.	TRBD1	TRBJ2-2	CASVNDRGAGELFF	TGTGCTAGTGTCAACGACAGGGGCGCCGGGGAGCTGTTTTTT
TRBV2	.	.	TRBJ2-7	CASGQSSYEQYF	TGTGCCAGCGGCCAGTCGAGCTACGAGCAGTACTTC
TRBV5-1	.	TRBD1	TRBJ2-7	CASSLGGLQGPLEQYF	TGCGCCAGCAGCTTGGGGGGGCTACAGGGGCCCCTCGAGCAGTACTTC
TRBV5-6	.	.	TRBJ2-1	CASSLKPDSYNEQFF	TGTGCCAGCAGCTTGAAGCCAGACTCCTACAATGAGCAGTTCTTC
TRBV27	.	.	TRBJ2-7	CASSLTGTAYEQYF	TGTGCCAGCAGTTTAACCGGGACGGCCTACGAGCAGTACTTC
TRBV4-2	.	.	TRBJ2-1	CASSQDFGGQVGIYNEQFF	TGTGCCAGCAGCCAAGATTTTGGGGGCCAGGTCGGAATCTACAATGAGCAGTTCTTC
TRBV6-1	.	.	TRBJ1-1	CASTQPGANTEAFF	TGTGCCAGCACTCAGCCGGGAGCGAACACTGAAGCTTTCTTT
TRBV14	.	.	TRBJ1-4	CASSQDPGGRKLFF	TGTGCCAGCAGCCAAGATCCGGGGGGAAGAAAACTGTTTTTT
TRBV6-6	.	.	TRBJ1-6	CASSYSGQSNSPLHF	TGTGCCAGCAGTTACTCAGGACAGTCAAATTCACCCCTCCACTTT